This T cell receptor (beta chain) was captured in a study of blood T cell repertoires in COVID-19. Whole-study context: Sites across the United States, Italy and Spain contributed samples from acute and convalescent COVID-19. T cells, B-cell-depleted T cells, or PBMCs provided the cDNA or gDNA that served as material.

V lost 4 bases, J lost 3 bases, and 27 bases stayed unmatched. The CDR3 extends over 21 amino acids. Per the germline V gene, CDR1 is LGHDT and CDR2 is YNNKEL (reference sequence). Sequencing used immunoSEQ multiplex PCR; TCRdb keeps in-frame clones, though not all of them. The table includes some 78,000 clones, almost 90% detected once. The clonotype was recovered from an elderly woman with active or convalescent COVID-19. J is TRBJ2-7 and V is TRBV3-1 (or the pseudogene TRBV3-2); 7 bases line up with TRBD1. The material sequenced was peripheral blood. CDR3 bases: TGTGCCAGCAGCCTAAAAAGTCCAGGTTGTTTTTATAGGGGGCGCCTCTACGAGCAGTACTTC. Protein: CASSLKSPGCFYRGRLYEQYF.